This is a list of T cell receptor beta chains from one sample in a study of shared clonotypes between healthy human individuals. Only in-frame clones appear in the TCRdb table, and some are missing; sequencing was by immunoSEQ multiplex PCR. The sample yields roughly 2,000,000 clones, 80% to 95% seen once. Sequenced input: naive CD8+ T cells from PBMCs. These TCRs come from a man between 18 and 29 years old in good health. Some clones in this sample may be carry-over from other donors' samples. The conserved cysteine and the conserved F or W are not part of the CDR3 here. Fields, in order: CDR3 protein, V gene.

CDR3 protein: ASSLTGWNSNQPQH; V gene: TRBV27
CDR3 protein: ASSLGAFTYEQY; V gene: TRBV11-2
CDR3 protein: ASSRTGPPTTNEQF; V gene: TRBV4-1
CDR3 protein: ASSLGLAGSNEQY; V gene: TRBV7-2
CDR3 protein: ASSGRGGEQY; V gene: TRBV13
CDR3 protein: ASSPPHVTQY; V gene: TRBV28
CDR3 protein: ASSLAGGSNEQF; V gene: TRBV27
CDR3 protein: ASSSPPRAYEQY; V gene: TRBV7-9
CDR3 protein: ASSDPTDRMYTEAF; V gene: TRBV6-1
CDR3 protein: ASSPGTGGSYEQY; V gene: TRBV10-2
CDR3 protein: ASSALAGGYNEQF; V gene: TRBV7-3
CDR3 protein: ASSFSGQGGIQETQY; V gene: TRBV5-1
CDR3 protein: ASSLGNRGQMNTEAF; V gene: TRBV5-1
CDR3 protein: ASSLGPGTSVSGYT; V gene: TRBV7-9
CDR3 protein: ASSEGPGGLDGYT; V gene: TRBV6-1
CDR3 protein: AISGKPQGGGTEAF; V gene: TRBV10-3
CDR3 protein: ASSEGRITEAF; V gene: TRBV2
CDR3 protein: ASSFRLNYEQY; V gene: TRBV27
CDR3 protein: ASSITTGVTDTQY; V gene: TRBV7-6
CDR3 protein: ASSHLAEPSTDTQY; V gene: TRBV4-1
CDR3 protein: ASRRGHGDLRDYGYT; V gene: TRBV7-3
CDR3 protein: ATSSGRALYNEQF; V gene: TRBV15
CDR3 protein: ASSQGLAGGPEETQY; V gene: TRBV2
CDR3 protein: ASSYFQGSEAF; V gene: TRBV6-5
CDR3 protein: ASSESALADPYEQY; V gene: TRBV10-1
CDR3 protein: ASSLVFYNEQF; V gene: TRBV7-8
CDR3 protein: ASSFKGGEPQH; V gene: TRBV27
CDR3 protein: ASSQAQGSTYEQY; V gene: TRBV4-1
CDR3 protein: ASSPYGQGSAGELF; V gene: TRBV5-1
CDR3 protein: ASSQVWRESSDEQF; V gene: TRBV4-3
CDR3 protein: ASSVAGGENEKLF; V gene: TRBV9
CDR3 protein: ASSSGQGNTIY; V gene: TRBV5-6
CDR3 protein: ASSREGGQH; V gene: TRBV28
CDR3 protein: ASSVPRAGTDTQY; V gene: TRBV6-1
CDR3 protein: ASSVGGRPPNEQF; V gene: TRBV9
CDR3 protein: ASSFMGEAGELF; V gene: TRBV28
CDR3 protein: ASSFLLGTSTYNEQF; V gene: TRBV27
CDR3 protein: AISESIGLQY; V gene: TRBV10-3
CDR3 protein: ASSSTVGEGQPQH; V gene: TRBV7-8
CDR3 protein: ASRPGTGLGYT; V gene: TRBV6-5
CDR3 protein: ASSITLQGIHEQY; V gene: TRBV19
CDR3 protein: AISDLDRDRGYEQY; V gene: TRBV10-3
CDR3 protein: ASSSQRGKNTEAF; V gene: TRBV5-1
CDR3 protein: AIRGGRANTGELF; V gene: TRBV10-3
CDR3 protein: ASSGDRGHEQY; V gene: TRBV4-3
CDR3 protein: ASSAWDSQETQY; V gene: TRBV9
CDR3 protein: ASSHRGDSGYGYT; V gene: TRBV6-1
CDR3 protein: ASSQALHYEQY; V gene: TRBV4-1